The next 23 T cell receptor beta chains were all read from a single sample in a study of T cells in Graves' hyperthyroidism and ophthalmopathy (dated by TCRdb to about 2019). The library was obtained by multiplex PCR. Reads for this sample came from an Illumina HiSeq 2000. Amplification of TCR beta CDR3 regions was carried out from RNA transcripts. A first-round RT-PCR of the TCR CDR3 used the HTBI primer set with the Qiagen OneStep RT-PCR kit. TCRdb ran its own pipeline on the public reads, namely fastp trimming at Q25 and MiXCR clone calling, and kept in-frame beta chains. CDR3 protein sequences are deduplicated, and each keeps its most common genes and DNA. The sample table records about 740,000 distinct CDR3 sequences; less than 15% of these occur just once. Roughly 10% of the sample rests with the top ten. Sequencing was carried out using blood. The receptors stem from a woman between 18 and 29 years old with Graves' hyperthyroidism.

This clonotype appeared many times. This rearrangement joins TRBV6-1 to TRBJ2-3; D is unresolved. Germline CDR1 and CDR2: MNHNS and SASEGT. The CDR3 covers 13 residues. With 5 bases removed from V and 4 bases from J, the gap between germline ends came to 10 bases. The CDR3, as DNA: TGTGCCAGCAGTCGGACCCGGGCAGATACGCAGTATTTT. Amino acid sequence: CASSRTRADTQYF.

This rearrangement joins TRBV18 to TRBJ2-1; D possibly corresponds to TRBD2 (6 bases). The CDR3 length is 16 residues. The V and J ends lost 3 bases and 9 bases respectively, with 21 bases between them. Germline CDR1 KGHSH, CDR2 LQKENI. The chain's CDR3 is CASSPPGLGGMGEQFF. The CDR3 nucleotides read TGTGCCAGCTCACCCCCCGGGCTCGGGGGAATGGGTGAGCAGTTCTTC. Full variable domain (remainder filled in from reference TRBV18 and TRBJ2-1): NAGVMQNPRHLVRRRGQEARLRCSPMKGHSHVYWYRQLPEEGLKFMVYLQKENIIDESGMPKERFSAEFPKEGPSILRIQQVVRGDSAAYFCASSPPGLGGMGEQFFGPGTRLTVL.

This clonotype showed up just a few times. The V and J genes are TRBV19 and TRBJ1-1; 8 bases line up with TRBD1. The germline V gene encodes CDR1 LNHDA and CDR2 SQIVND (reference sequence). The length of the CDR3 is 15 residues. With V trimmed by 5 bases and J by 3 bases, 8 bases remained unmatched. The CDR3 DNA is TGTGCCAGTAGTTCCCGGACAGGGTGGGACACTGAAGCTTTCTTT. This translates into CASSSRTGWDTEAFF.

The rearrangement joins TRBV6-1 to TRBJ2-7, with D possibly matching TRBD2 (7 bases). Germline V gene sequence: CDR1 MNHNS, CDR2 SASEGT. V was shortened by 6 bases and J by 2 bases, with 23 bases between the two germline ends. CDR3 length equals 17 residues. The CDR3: CASREWGGGGAAYEQYF. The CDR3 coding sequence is TGTGCCAGCAGGGAGTGGGGGGGGGGCGGGGCGGCCTACGAGCAGTACTTC.

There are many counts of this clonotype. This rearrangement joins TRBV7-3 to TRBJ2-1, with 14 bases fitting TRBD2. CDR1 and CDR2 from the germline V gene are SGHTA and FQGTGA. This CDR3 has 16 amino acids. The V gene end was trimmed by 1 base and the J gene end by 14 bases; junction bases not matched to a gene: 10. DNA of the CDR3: TGTGCCAGCAGCTTAATTCCCGGGACTAGCGGGAGAATGAAGTTCTTC. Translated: CASSLIPGTSGRMKFF.

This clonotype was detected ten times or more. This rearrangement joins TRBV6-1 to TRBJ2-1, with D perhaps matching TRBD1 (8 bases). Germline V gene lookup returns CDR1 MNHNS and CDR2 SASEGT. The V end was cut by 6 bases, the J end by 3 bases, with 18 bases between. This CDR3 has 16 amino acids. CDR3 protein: CASRHRGGENYNEQFF. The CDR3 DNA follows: TGTGCCAGCAGGCACAGGGGGGGGGAGAACTACAATGAGCAGTTCTTC.

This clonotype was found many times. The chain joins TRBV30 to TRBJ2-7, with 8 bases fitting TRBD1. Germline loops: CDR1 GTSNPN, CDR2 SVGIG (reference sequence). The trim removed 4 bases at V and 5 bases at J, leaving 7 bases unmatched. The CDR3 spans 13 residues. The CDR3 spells CAWTPGTGDEQYF. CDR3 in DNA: TGTGCCTGGACCCCGGGGACAGGCGACGAGCAGTACTTC.

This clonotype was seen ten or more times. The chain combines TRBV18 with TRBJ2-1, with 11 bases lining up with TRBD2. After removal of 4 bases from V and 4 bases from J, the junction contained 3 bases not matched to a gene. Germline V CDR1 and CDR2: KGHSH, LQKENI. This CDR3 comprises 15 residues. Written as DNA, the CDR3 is TGTGCCAGCTCACGACTAGCGGGACTATACAATGAGCAGTTCTTC. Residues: CASSRLAGLYNEQFF.

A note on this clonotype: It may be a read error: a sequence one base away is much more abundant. CDR3 region: CASRDPMSYEQFF. The CDR3 DNA reads TGTGCCAGCAGGGACCCCATGTCCTACGAGCAGTTCTTC. The gene calls are TRBV12-3 or TRBV12-4 and TRBJ2-1; D call uncertain. This CDR3 has 13 residues. V lost 6 bases and J lost 10, with 16 bases in between.

CDR3 residues: CASSLGGVMSGNTIYF. In nucleotides, the CDR3 is TGCGCCAGCAGCTTGGGGGGGGTGATGTCTGGAAACACCATATATTTT. This chain uses TRBV5-1 with TRBJ1-3; possible D gene TRBD1, 5 bases. Germline V gene data show CDR1 as SGHRS and CDR2 as YFSETQ. Trimming cost V 0 bases and J 1 base, with 11 bases left between them. The CDR3 is 16 amino acids.

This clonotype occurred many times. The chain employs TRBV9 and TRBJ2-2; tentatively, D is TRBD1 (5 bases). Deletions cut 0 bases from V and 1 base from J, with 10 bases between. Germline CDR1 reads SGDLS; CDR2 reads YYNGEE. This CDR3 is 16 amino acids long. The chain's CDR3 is CASSVGQGLNTGELFF. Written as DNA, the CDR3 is TGTGCCAGCAGCGTAGGCCAGGGATTGAACACCGGGGAGCTGTTTTTT.

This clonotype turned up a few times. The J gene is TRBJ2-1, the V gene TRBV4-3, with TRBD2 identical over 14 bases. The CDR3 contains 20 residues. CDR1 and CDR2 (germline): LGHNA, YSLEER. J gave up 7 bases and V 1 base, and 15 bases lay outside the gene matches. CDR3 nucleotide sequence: TGCGCCAGCAGCCAAGTTGGGACTAGCGGGAGAGCCGGCCCTACAAATGAGCAGTTCTTC. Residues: CASSQVGTSGRAGPTNEQFF.

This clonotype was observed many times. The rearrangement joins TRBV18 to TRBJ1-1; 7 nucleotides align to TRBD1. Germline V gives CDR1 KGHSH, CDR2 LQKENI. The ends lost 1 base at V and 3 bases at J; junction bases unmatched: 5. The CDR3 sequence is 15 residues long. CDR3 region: CASSPLRGADTEAFF. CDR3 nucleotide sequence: TGTGCCAGCTCACCACTCAGGGGGGCGGACACTGAAGCTTTCTTT. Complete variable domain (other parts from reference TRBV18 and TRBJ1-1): NAGVMQNPRHLVRRRGQEARLRCSPMKGHSHVYWYRQLPEEGLKFMVYLQKENIIDESGMPKERFSAEFPKEGPSILRIQQVVRGDSAAYFCASSPLRGADTEAFFGQGTRLTVV.

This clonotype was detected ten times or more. In DNA, the CDR3 is TGTGCCAGCAGCACAATAGGGACAGGGAGGGAGCTGTTTTTT. Translation: CASSTIGTGRELFF. The genes are TRBV11-2 and TRBJ2-2; TRBD1 agrees at 9 bases. Losses at the gene ends were 5 bases for V and 9 bases for J; bases not matched to a gene: 7. The CDR3 runs to 14 residues. The germline gives CDR1 SGHAT, CDR2 FQNNGV.

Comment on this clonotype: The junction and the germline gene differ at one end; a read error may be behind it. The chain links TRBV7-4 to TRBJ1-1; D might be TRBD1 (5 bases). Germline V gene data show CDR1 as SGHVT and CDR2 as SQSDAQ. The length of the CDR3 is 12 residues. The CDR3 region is CASSQQGTEVFF. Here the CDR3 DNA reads TGTGCCAGCAGCCAGCAGGGCACTGAAGTTTTCTTT.

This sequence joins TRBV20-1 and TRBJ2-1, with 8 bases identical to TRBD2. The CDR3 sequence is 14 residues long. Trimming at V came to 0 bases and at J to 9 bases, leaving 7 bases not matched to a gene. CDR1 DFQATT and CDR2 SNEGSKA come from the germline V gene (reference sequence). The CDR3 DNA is TGCAGTGCTAGAGACGGGAGGGCCTTCGTTGAGCAGTTCTTC. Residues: CSARDGRAFVEQFF.

The CDR3 DNA is TGTGCCAGCAGTTACGGTAGCGGGAGCGGCAATGAGCAGTTCTTC. Translating it yields CASSYGSGSGNEQFF. V usage is TRBV6-5 and J usage is TRBJ2-1, with 9 bases aligning to TRBD2. V was pared by 2 bases and J by 6 bases, with 5 bases of the junction left unmatched. The CDR3 has 15 residues. Germline CDR1 and CDR2: MNHEY and SVGAGI.

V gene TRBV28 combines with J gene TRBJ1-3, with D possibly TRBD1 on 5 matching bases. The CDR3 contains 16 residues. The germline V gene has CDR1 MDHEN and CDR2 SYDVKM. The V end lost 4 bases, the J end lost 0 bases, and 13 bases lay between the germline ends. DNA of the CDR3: TGTGCCAGCAGTTGGGGGGTGTTAAACTCTGGAAACACCATATATTTT. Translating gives CASSWGVLNSGNTIYF.

CDR3 protein: CASSTGQGLSTEAFF. CDR3 nucleotides: TGTGCCAGCAGCACGGGACAGGGGTTGAGCACTGAAGCTTTCTTT. V usage is TRBV2 and J usage is TRBJ1-1; 10 bases are a match to TRBD1. The CDR3 loop spans 15 amino acids. Germline CDR1 is SNHLY and CDR2 is FYNNEI. V dropped 6 bases and J dropped 4; count of bases not matched to a gene: 8.

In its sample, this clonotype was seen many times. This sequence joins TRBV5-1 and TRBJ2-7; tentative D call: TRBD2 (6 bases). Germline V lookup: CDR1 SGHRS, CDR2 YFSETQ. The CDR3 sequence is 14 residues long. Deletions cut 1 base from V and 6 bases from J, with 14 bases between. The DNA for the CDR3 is TGCGCCAGCAGCTTGTCGGGAGTCGGTCCCGAGCAGTACTTC. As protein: CASSLSGVGPEQYF.

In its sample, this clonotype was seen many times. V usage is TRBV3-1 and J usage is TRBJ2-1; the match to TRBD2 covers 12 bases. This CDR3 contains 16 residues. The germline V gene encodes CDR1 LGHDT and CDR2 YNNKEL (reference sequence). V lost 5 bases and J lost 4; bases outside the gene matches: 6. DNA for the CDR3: TGTGCCAGCAGCACCCTAGCGGGAGGGATTTACAATGAGCAGTTCTTC. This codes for CASSTLAGGIYNEQFF.

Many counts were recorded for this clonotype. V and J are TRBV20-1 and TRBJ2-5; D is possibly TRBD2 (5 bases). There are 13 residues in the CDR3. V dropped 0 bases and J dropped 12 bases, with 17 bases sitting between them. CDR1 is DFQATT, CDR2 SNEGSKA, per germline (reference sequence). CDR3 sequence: CSARDGERTAKYF. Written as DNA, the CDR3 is TGCAGTGCTAGAGATGGTGAGCGGACGGCGAAGTACTTC.

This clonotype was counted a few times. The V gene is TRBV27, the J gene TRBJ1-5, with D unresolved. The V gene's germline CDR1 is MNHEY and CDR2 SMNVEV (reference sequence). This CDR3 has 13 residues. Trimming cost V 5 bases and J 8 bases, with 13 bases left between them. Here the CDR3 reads CASSPLPTEPQHF. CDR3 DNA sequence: TGTGCCAGCAGTCCCCTACCGACGGAGCCCCAGCATTTT.